This TCR beta chain was sequenced during a study of cytomegalovirus exposure and HLA in healthy donors. To note about this clone: The target antigen is unknown.

V was shortened by 6 bases and J by 6 bases, with 15 bases between the two germline ends. The CDR3 length is 14 residues. CDR1 LNHDA and CDR2 SQIVND come from the germline V gene (reference sequence). A multiplex PCR was run with 60 Vbeta primers and 13 Jbeta primers. Sequencing used immunoSEQ multiplex PCR; TCRdb keeps in-frame clones, though not all of them. Here the sample spans 150,000 to 200,000 clones, around 85% being singletons. Study results and caveats: In the analysis, some V segments, TRBV6-2 and TRBV6-3 included, were excluded as indistinguishable.

Sequencing was carried out using PBMCs. V and J are TRBV19 and TRBJ1-5; maybe TRBD1 (6 bases). The receptor was derived from a man aged 40-49 years in good health and CMV-seronegative. CDR3 bases: TGTGCCAGTAGGTTGGGCAGGGACATTCAGCCCCAGCATTTT. Translation gives CASRLGRDIQPQHF.